Below are 29 T cell receptor beta chains sequenced from a single sample in a study of T-cell memory formation after mild COVID-19. TCRdb re-called the 5' RACE reads through MiXCR, storing one row per CDR3 protein. The sample has under 300,000 distinct CDR3 sequences; 15% to 20% are singletons. The sample was PBMCs or a T cell subset sorted from them (not recorded which). Receptor source: a man in his late teens or twenties who had mild COVID-19 (a few samples of this study predate the infection). Cell type and time point are not known.

In nucleotides, the CDR3 is TGTGCCAGCAGTGAAGGGGGGCAAGGCGGCTATGGCTACACCTTC. This gives the protein CASSEGGQGGYGYTF. This chain links TRBV25-1 with TRBJ1-2; D is perhaps TRBD1 (6 bases). V was pared by 2 bases and J by 4 bases, with 14 bases between. Germline CDR1 and CDR2: MGHDK and SYGVNS. CDR3 length: 15 residues.

In this sample, this clonotype turned up a few times. The chain has TRBV9 and TRBJ2-7; D not certain. Germline CDR1 is SGDLS and CDR2 is YYNGEE. Trimming took off 0 bases at V and 4 bases at J, with 11 bases between the two ends. This CDR3 has 14 residues. CDR3 in DNA: TGTGCCAGCAGCGTAGCAGAACCGACTTACGAGCAGTACTTC. It yields the protein CASSVAEPTYEQYF.

This clonotype was observed a handful of times. This chain joins TRBV12-3 or TRBV12-4 and TRBJ1-1, with D maybe TRBD1 (6 bases). CDR3 length: 14 amino acids. V was trimmed by 5 bases and J by 1 base, leaving 11 bases between them. This CDR3 is CASSKGGSNTEAFF. CDR3 nucleotides: TGTGCCAGCAGTAAGGGGGGCTCGAACACTGAAGCTTTCTTT.

J is TRBJ1-5 and V is TRBV18, with a tentative D call TRBD1 (6 bases). CDR1 is KGHSH and CDR2 is LQKENI in the germline V gene. The germline V and J ends were trimmed by 10 bases and 2 bases, with 18 bases remaining between them. The CDR3 sequence is 15 residues long. As DNA, the CDR3 is TGTGCCACCACTCATGGGGGCCAGGGCAATCAGCCCCAGCATTTT. Its protein is CATTHGGQGNQPQHF.

This clonotype was detected a few times. J is TRBJ2-7 and V is TRBV12-3 or TRBV12-4; perhaps TRBD1 as D (5 bases). The CDR3 is 13 residues long. The germline V and J ends were trimmed by 6 bases and 1 base, with 10 bases remaining between them. CDR3 amino acids: CASRKDISYEQYF. CDR3 sequence (DNA): TGTGCCAGCAGGAAGGACATTTCCTACGAGCAGTACTTC.

At least ten counts were recorded for this clonotype. This chain joins TRBV9 and TRBJ2-4; TRBD1 matches 7 bases. This CDR3 is built from 20 residues. The trim removed 0 bases at V and 9 bases at J, leaving 24 bases unmatched. Germline values: CDR1 SGDLS, CDR2 YYNGEE. CDR3 sequence: CASSVASPHYIGTAVSIQYF. In DNA, the CDR3 is TGTGCCAGCAGCGTAGCATCACCGCACTACATTGGGACAGCCGTGAGCATTCAGTACTTC.

V and J are TRBV6-2 or TRBV6-3 and TRBJ2-7, with 7 nucleotides matching TRBD2. This CDR3 comprises 14 residues. From germline, CDR1 is MNHEY and CDR2 SVGEGT. V lost 5 bases, J lost 6 bases, and 10 bases stayed unmatched. This chain's CDR3 is CASSPGTNYGEQYV. The CDR3, as DNA: TGTGCCAGCAGTCCGGGGACTAACTACGGCGAGCAGTACGTC.

There are a few counts of this clonotype. This chain links TRBV20-1 with TRBJ1-5, with a weak D call TRBD1 (5 bases). Trimming removed 0 bases from V and 1 base from J, with 19 bases in between. The V gene's germline CDR1 is DFQATT and CDR2 SNEGSKA (reference sequence). CDR3 length: 18 residues. CDR3 loop: CSAREDGPGLRSNQPQHF. DNA for the CDR3: TGCAGTGCTAGAGAAGATGGCCCGGGACTGCGGAGCAATCAGCCCCAGCATTTT.

V is TRBV19 and J is TRBJ1-4; TRBD1 might be the D (6 bases). Germline V gives CDR1 LNHDA, CDR2 SQIVND (reference sequence). CDR3 length: 15 amino acids. V was pared by 4 bases and J by 5 bases, with 14 bases between. The CDR3 DNA sequence: TGTGCCAGTAGTACCTTCGACAGGATCAATGAAAAACTGTTTTTT. Residues: CASSTFDRINEKLFF.

V is TRBV2 and J is TRBJ1-6; D remains ambiguous. The V gene lost 3 bases and the J gene lost 7 bases, with 10 bases spanning the gap. The CDR3 loop spans 14 amino acids. Germline CDR1 SNHLY, CDR2 FYNNEI. CDR3 sequence reads: CASSDPGGNSPLHF. The CDR3 DNA reads TGTGCCAGCAGTGACCCAGGTGGAAATTCACCCCTCCACTTT.

The chain couples TRBV5-5 to TRBJ1-1; TRBD1 is a possible D gene (5 bases). The CDR3 totals 13 residues. Germline CDR1 is SGHKS and CDR2 is YYEKEE (reference sequence). Trimming left V 4 bases short and J 7 bases short, with 14 bases between. CDR3 region: CASSVWDRDEAFF. Written as DNA, the CDR3 is TGTGCCAGCAGCGTCTGGGACCGCGATGAAGCTTTCTTT.

In DNA form, the CDR3 reads TGTGCCAGCAGCTTACTTACCCTTAATGAAAAACTGTTTTTT. Its protein product is CASSLLTLNEKLFF. The gene calls are TRBV7-6 and TRBJ1-4; D uncertain. Trimming stripped 2 bases from V and 4 bases from J, with 8 bases between. The CDR3 has 14 amino acids. The germline V gene has CDR1 SGHVS and CDR2 FNYEAQ.

V gene TRBV20-1 combines with J gene TRBJ2-5; possibly TRBD2 for D (7 bases). CDR3 length equals 15 residues. The V end lost 5 bases, the J end lost 6 bases, and 22 bases lay between the germline ends. CDR1 and CDR2 from the germline V gene are DFQATT and SNEGSKA (reference sequence). CDR3 region: CSAYIGGPAYKTQYF. In DNA, the CDR3 is TGCAGTGCTTACATCGGGGGGCCAGCTTATAAGACCCAGTACTTC.

The rearrangement links TRBV3-1 to TRBJ2-5; D gene unclear. This CDR3 is built from 14 residues. The germline V gene encodes CDR1 LGHDT and CDR2 YNNKEL (reference sequence). V shed 4 bases and J shed 6 bases, with 15 bases lying between them. CDR3 sequence (DNA): TGTGCCAGCAGCCTCGACGGACGGCGAAAGACCCAGTACTTC. The encoded protein is CASSLDGRRKTQYF.

This clonotype has a count of ten or more. The rearrangement joins TRBV7-9 to TRBJ2-7; maybe TRBD1 (5 bases). The germline V and J ends were trimmed by 5 bases and 1 base, with 6 bases remaining between them. The length of the CDR3 is 12 residues. The germline gives CDR1 SEHNR, CDR2 FQNEAQ (reference sequence). This CDR3 is CASSPGSYEQYF. CDR3 nucleotides: TGTGCCAGCAGCCCAGGGTCCTACGAGCAGTACTTC.

This clonotype was counted between two and nine times. The J gene is TRBJ1-2, the V gene TRBV9, with D uncertain. The V and J ends lost 3 bases and 4 bases respectively, with 13 bases between them. Germline V gene lookup returns CDR1 SGDLS and CDR2 YYNGEE. The CDR3 covers 14 residues. CDR3 region: CASSGKTMGYGYTF. The CDR3 DNA is TGTGCCAGCAGCGGAAAAACTATGGGCTATGGCTACACCTTC.

The V call is TRBV5-4, the J call TRBJ2-3; D is unclear. Germline V gene sequence: CDR1 SGHNT, CDR2 YYREEE (reference sequence). V was cut by 4 bases and J by 3 bases, with 15 bases left in between. The CDR3 is made up of 15 amino acids. The CDR3 DNA sequence: TGTGCCAGCAGCGATCGGACGGCAACAACAGATACGCAGTATTTT. Protein sequence: CASSDRTATTDTQYF.

V usage is TRBV4-3 and J usage is TRBJ2-3; possibly TRBD1 or TRBD2 for D (5 bases each). Germline V lookup: CDR1 LGHNA, CDR2 YSLEER. The germline V and J ends were trimmed by 3 bases and 5 bases, with 12 bases remaining between them. The CDR3 runs to 14 residues. CDR3 sequence: CASSHGTPEDTQYF. The CDR3 region has the DNA TGCGCCAGCAGCCACGGGACCCCGGAAGATACGCAGTATTTT.

V is TRBV12-3 or TRBV12-4 and J is TRBJ2-1, with D tentatively TRBD2 (7 bases). The CDR3 sequence is 18 residues long. The germline V and J ends were trimmed by 7 bases and 4 bases, with 26 bases remaining between them. CDR3 bases: TGTGCCAGCACTCGTGAGGACGGAGGGGGGGCCCTTTACAATGAGCAGTTCTTC. Amino acid sequence: CASTREDGGGALYNEQFF.

This clonotype was seen a handful of times. The chain has TRBV6-2 or TRBV6-3 and TRBJ1-1, with 7 nucleotides matching TRBD1. Trimming cost V 6 bases and J 4 bases; bases outside gene matches: 5. Germline CDR1 and CDR2: MNHEY and SVGEGT. The CDR3 contains 13 residues. CDR3 residues: CASSDRAGTEAFF. CDR3 nucleotide sequence: TGTGCCAGCAGCGACAGGGCGGGCACTGAAGCTTTCTTT.

This chain connects TRBV12-3 or TRBV12-4 to TRBJ2-1; TRBD2 aligns across 8 bases. The CDR3 totals 13 residues. V trimming: 10 bases; J trimming: 6 bases; junction bases outside the gene matches: 8. The CDR3 loop is CAIAGGEVNEQFF. CDR3 in DNA: TGTGCCATCGCCGGGGGGGAGGTCAATGAGCAGTTCTTC.

There are a few counts of this clonotype. V and J are TRBV16 and TRBJ2-7; possibly TRBD2 for D (7 bases). This CDR3 spans 14 amino acids. Germline V lookup: CDR1 KGHSY, CDR2 FQNENV. V lost 3 bases and J 1 base, leaving 10 bases between the germline ends. The CDR3 DNA follows: TGTGCCAGCAGCCAGCGGGGGCGGTCCTACGAGCAGTACGTC. Its protein product is CASSQRGRSYEQYV.

The genes are TRBV7-2 and TRBJ2-3; D gene ambiguous. There are 15 residues in the CDR3. Trimming removed 7 bases at V and 1 base at J, with 15 bases between. The germline V gene encodes CDR1 SGHTA and CDR2 FQGNSA. Here the CDR3 reads CASIWIPPRTDTQYF. CDR3 nucleotide sequence: TGTGCCAGCATCTGGATACCCCCCCGCACAGATACGCAGTATTTT.

A single count supports this clonotype. The chain uses TRBV4-1 and TRBJ1-3; TRBD1 is a possible D gene (6 bases). CDR1 and CDR2 (germline): MGHRA, YSYEKL. V lost 3 bases and J 4 bases, leaving 28 bases between the germline ends. The CDR3 consists of 20 residues. This chain's CDR3 is CASSQPPGQESSSVGNTIYF. For the CDR3, the DNA is TGCGCCAGCAGCCAGCCACCGGGACAAGAATCATCTAGTGTCGGAAACACCATATATTTT.

This chain joins TRBV15 and TRBJ2-7, with D unresolved. V dropped 5 bases and J dropped 5 bases, with 13 bases sitting between them. CDR3 length: 13 residues. From germline, CDR1 is LNHNV and CDR2 YYDKDF (reference sequence). The CDR3 sequence: CATSPAVLDEQYF. DNA of the CDR3: TGTGCCACCAGCCCCGCAGTTCTGGACGAGCAGTACTTC. Full variable domain (outside the CDR3, taken from reference TRBV15 and TRBJ2-7): DAMVIQNPRYQVTQFGKPVTLSCSQTLNHNVMYWYQQKSSQAPKLLFHYYDKDFNNEADTPDNFQSRRPNTSFCFLDIRSPGLGDTAMYLCATSPAVLDEQYFGPGTRLTVT.

The CDR3 DNA reads as TGCAGTGCCCCTCAGGCAGGGCACTACAATGAGCAGTTCTTC. This translates into CSAPQAGHYNEQFF. The V call is TRBV20-1, the J call TRBJ2-1; possible D gene TRBD1, 5 bases. Trimming cost V 6 bases and J 3 bases, with 15 bases left between them. Germline CDR1 is DFQATT and CDR2 is SNEGSKA (reference sequence). The CDR3 contains 14 residues.

The chain joins TRBV5-1 to TRBJ2-1; maybe TRBD2 (6 bases). CDR3 length equals 11 residues. Germline loops: CDR1 SGHRS, CDR2 YFSETQ. With 2 bases removed from V and 9 bases from J, the gap between germline ends came to 6 bases. The CDR3 here is CASSFGGEQFF. CDR3 DNA: TGCGCCAGCAGCTTCGGGGGTGAGCAGTTCTTC.

V gene TRBV7-9 combines with J gene TRBJ1-1; tentatively, D is TRBD1 (6 bases). V lost 3 bases to trimming and J lost 5 bases, with 10 bases between them. The CDR3 runs 13 residues. Germline V lookup: CDR1 SEHNR, CDR2 FQNEAQ (reference sequence). The CDR3 loop is CASSLGAGTEAFF. DNA of the CDR3: TGTGCCAGCAGCTTGGGGGCGGGTACTGAAGCTTTCTTT.

The V and J genes are TRBV3-1 and TRBJ1-6; D uncertain. The CDR3 extends over 14 amino acids. The germline V and J ends were trimmed by 3 bases and 8 bases, with 11 bases remaining between them. The germline V gene has CDR1 LGHDT and CDR2 YNNKEL (reference sequence). The CDR3 sequence is CASSHAVRDSPLHF. The CDR3 DNA reads as TGTGCCAGCAGCCATGCGGTCCGTGATTCACCCCTCCACTTT. Together with reference TRBV3-1 and TRBJ1-6, the CDR3 gives the full variable domain: DTAVSQTPKYLVTQMGNDKSIKCEQNLGHDTMYWYKQDSKKFLKIMFSYNNKELIINETVPNRFSPKSPDKAHLNLHINSLELGDSAVYFCASSHAVRDSPLHFGNGTRLTVT.